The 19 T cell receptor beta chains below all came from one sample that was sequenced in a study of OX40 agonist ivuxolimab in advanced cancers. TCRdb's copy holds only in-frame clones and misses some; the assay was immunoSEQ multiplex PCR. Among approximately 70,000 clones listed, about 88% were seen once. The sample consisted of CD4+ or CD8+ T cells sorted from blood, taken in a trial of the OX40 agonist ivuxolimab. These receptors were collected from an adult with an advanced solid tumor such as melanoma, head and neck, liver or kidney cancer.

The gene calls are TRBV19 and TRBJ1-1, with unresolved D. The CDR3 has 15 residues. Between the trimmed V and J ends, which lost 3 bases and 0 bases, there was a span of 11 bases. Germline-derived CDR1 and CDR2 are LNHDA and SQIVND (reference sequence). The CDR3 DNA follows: TGTGCCAGTAGTATCCGGGTCCTCATGAACACTGAAGCTTTCTTT. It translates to CASSIRVLMNTEAFF. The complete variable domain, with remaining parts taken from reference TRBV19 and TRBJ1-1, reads DGGITQSPKYLFRKEGQNVTLSCEQNLNHDAMYWYRQDPGQGLRLIYYSQIVNDFQKGDIAEGYSVSREKKESFPLTVTSAQKNPTAFYLCASSIRVLMNTEAFFGQGTRLTVV.

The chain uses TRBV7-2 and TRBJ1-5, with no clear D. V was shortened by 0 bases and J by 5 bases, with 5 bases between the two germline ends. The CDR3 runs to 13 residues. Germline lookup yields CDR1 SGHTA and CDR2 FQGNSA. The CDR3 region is CASSLALYQPQHF. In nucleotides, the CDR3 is TGTGCCAGCAGCTTAGCCCTTTATCAGCCCCAGCATTTT.

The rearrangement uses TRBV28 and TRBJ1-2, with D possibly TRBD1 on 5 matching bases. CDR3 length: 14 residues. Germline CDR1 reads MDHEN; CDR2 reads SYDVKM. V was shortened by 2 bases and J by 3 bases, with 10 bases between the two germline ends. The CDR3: CASSLAGQYYGYTF. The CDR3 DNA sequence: TGTGCCAGCAGTTTAGCAGGGCAGTACTATGGCTACACCTTC.

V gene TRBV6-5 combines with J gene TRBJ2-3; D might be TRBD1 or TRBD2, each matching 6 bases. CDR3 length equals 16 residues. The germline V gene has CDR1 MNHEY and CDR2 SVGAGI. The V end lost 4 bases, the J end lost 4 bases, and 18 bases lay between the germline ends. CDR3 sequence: CASSSPGGGGADTQYF. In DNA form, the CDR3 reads TGTGCCAGCAGTTCCCCCGGGGGCGGCGGCGCAGATACGCAGTATTTT.

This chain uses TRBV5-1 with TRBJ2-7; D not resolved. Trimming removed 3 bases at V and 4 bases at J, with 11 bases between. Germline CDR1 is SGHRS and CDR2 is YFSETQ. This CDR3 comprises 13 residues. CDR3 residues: CASSWTVSYEQYF. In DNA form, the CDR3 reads TGCGCCAGCAGCTGGACGGTTTCGTACGAGCAGTACTTC.

The CDR3 sequence: CASSSPKGGYTGELFF. The CDR3 nucleotides read TGTGCCAGCAGCTCCCCGAAAGGGGGGTACACCGGGGAGCTGTTTTTT. The chain couples TRBV11-3 to TRBJ2-2, with D perhaps matching TRBD1 or TRBD2 (6 bases each). The CDR3 is made up of 16 amino acids. Germline CDR1 reads SGHNT; CDR2 reads YENEEA. The germline V and J ends were trimmed by 4 bases and 3 bases, with 15 bases remaining between them.

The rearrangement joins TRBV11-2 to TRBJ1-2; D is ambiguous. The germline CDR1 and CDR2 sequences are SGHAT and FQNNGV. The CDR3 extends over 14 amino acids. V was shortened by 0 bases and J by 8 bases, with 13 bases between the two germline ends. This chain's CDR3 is CASSLDRSPGGYTF. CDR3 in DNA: TGTGCCAGCAGCTTAGATAGGTCCCCGGGGGGCTACACCTTC. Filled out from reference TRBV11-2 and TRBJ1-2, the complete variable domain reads EAGVAQSPRYKIIEKRQSVAFWCNPISGHATLYWYQQILGQGPKLLIQFQNNGVVDDSQLPKDRFSAERLKGVDSTLKIQPAKLEDSAVYLCASSLDRSPGGYTFGSGTRLTVV.

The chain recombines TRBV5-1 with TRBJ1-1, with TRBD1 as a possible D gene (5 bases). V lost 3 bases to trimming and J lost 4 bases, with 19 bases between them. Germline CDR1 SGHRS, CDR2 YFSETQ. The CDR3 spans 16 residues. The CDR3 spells CASSSNLIQAPTEAFF. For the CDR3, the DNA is TGCGCCAGCAGCTCCAACCTGATACAGGCTCCCACTGAAGCTTTCTTT.

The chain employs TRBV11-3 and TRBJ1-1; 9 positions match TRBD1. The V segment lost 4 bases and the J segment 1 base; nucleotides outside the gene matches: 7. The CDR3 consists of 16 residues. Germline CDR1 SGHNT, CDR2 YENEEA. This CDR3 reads CASSYRGRGGNTEAFF. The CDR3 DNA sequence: TGTGCCAGCAGCTACAGGGGGCGAGGCGGGAACACTGAAGCTTTCTTT.

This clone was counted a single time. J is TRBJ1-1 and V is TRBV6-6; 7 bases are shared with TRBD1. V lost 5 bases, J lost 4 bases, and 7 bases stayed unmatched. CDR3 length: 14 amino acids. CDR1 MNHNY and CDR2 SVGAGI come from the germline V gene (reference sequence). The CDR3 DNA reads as TGTGCCAGCAGTAGAGGGGGCGCGCTCACTGAAGCTTTCTTT. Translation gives CASSRGGALTEAFF.

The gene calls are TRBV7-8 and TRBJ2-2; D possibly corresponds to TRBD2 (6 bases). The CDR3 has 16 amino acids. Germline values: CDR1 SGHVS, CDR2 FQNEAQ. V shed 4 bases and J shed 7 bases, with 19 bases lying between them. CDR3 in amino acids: CASSSRGVGGGGELFF. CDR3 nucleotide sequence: TGTGCCAGCAGCTCTCGTGGTGTGGGGGGAGGCGGGGAGCTGTTTTTT. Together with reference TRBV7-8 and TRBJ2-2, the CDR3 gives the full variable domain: GAGVSQSPRYKVAKRGQDVALRCDPISGHVSLFWYQQALGQGPEFLTYFQNEAQLDKSGLPSDRFFAERPEGSVSTLKIQRTQQEDSAVYLCASSSRGVGGGGELFFGEGSRLTVL.

This chain's CDR3 is CASSLESGVNEKLFF. DNA of the CDR3: TGTGCCAGCAGCTTAGAATCAGGGGTTAATGAAAAACTGTTTTTT. This sequence joins TRBV7-9 and TRBJ1-4; D is possibly TRBD1 (6 bases). The CDR3 is 15 amino acids. The V gene's germline CDR1 is SEHNR and CDR2 FQNEAQ (reference sequence). Trimming pared 1 base from V and 4 bases from J, leaving 10 bases between.

CDR3 coding DNA: TGTGCCAGCAGTCGACATCAGGGGGCTGCCTACAATGAGCAGTTCTTC. Amino acids: CASSRHQGAAYNEQFF. This rearrangement joins TRBV28 to TRBJ2-1, with TRBD1 matching over 8 bases. V was pared by 5 bases and J by 2 bases, with 8 bases of the junction left unmatched. Germline V gene data show CDR1 as MDHEN and CDR2 as SYDVKM. The CDR3 spans 16 residues.

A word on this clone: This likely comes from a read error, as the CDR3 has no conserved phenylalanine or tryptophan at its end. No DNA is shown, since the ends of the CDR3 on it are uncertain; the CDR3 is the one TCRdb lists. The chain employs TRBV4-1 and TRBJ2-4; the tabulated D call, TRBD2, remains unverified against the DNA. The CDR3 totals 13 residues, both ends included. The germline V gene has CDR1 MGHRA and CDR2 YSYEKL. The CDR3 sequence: CASSQPNREGLTG.

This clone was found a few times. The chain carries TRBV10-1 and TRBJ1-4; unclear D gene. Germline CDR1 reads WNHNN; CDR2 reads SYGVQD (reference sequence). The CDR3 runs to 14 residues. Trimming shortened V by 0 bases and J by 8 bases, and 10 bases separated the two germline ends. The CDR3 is CASSESQSPEKLFF. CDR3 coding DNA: TGCGCCAGCAGTGAGTCACAGAGCCCGGAAAAACTGTTTTTT.

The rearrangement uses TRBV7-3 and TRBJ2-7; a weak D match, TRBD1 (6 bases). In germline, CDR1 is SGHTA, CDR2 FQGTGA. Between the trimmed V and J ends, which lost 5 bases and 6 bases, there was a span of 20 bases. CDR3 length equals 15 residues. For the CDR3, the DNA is TGTGCCAGCAGCCCAACAGGGTCAGGGTATCGCGAGCAGTACTTC. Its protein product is CASSPTGSGYREQYF.

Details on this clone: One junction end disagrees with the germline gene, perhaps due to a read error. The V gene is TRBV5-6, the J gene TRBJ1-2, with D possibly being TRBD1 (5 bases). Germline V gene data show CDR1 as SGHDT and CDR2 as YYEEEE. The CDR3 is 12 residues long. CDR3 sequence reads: CASSLSWGSVEF. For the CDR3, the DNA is TGTGCCAGCAGCTTGTCGTGGGGGAGTGTTGAGTTC.

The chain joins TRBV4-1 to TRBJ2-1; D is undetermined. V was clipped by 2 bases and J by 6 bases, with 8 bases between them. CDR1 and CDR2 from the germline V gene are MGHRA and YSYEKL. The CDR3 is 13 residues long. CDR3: CASSQREPNEQFF. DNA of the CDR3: TGCGCCAGCAGCCAACGCGAGCCCAATGAGCAGTTCTTC.

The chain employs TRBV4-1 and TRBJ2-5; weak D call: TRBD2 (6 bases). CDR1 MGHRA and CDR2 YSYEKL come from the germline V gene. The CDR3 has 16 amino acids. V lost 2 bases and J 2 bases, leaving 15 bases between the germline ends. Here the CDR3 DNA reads TGCGCCAGCAGCCAAATGTTAACTAGCCTACAAGAGACCCAGTACTTC. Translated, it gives CASSQMLTSLQETQYF.